Below, one TCR beta chain is given with its context. Its target is not known. The data were taken from a study of cytomegalovirus exposure and HLA in healthy donors. Broader study findings: Most subjects' HLA-A and HLA-B alleles were reportedly predicted from TCR beta sequences. The productive fraction for most TCR beta V segments was about 87% or about 30% in an earlier analysis. CMV serostatus was the sole immune exposure data available.

The V and J ends lost 2 bases and 4 bases respectively, with 12 bases between them. Germline V gives CDR1 KGHSY, CDR2 FQNENV. The CDR3 is made up of 15 amino acids. With 60 Vbeta and 13 Jbeta primers, the PCR was carried out. TCRdb's table, derived via immunoSEQ multiplex PCR, lists solely in-frame clones and lacks some. The sample has around 150,000 clones, around 85% seen once. The chain has TRBV16 and TRBJ1-5; D possibly corresponds to TRBD1 (5 bases). This clonotype was obtained from a man aged 18 to 30 in good health and CMV-seropositive. Sequencing used PBMCs. CDR3: CASSQGSGFNQPQHF. In nucleotides, the CDR3 is TGTGCCAGCAGCCAAGGGTCAGGGTTTAATCAGCCCCAGCATTTT. Full variable domain (outside the CDR3, taken from reference TRBV16 and TRBJ1-5): GEEVAQTPKHLVRGEGQKAKLYCAPIKGHSYVFWYQQVLKNEFKFLISFQNENVFDETGMPKERFSAKCLPNSPCSLEIQATKLEDSAVYFCASSQGSGFNQPQHFGDGTRLSIL.